These 8 T cell receptor beta chains came from one sample sequenced in a study of identical twins. TCRdb re-called the 5' RACE reads through MiXCR, storing one row per CDR3 protein. This table holds around 1.7 million distinct CDR3 sequences, 32% found once. Sequencing was done on a sample of cord blood. Receptor source: a newborn girl in good health.

This clonotype has a handful of counts. The rearrangement uses TRBV12-3 or TRBV12-4 and TRBJ2-3; D remains unclear. V lost 8 bases and J 0 bases, leaving 12 bases between the germline ends. This CDR3 region has 14 residues. CDR3 sequence (DNA): TGTGCCAGCGGCCACGGCCTAAGCACAGATACGCAGTATTTT. Protein: CASGHGLSTDTQYF.

The rearrangement joins TRBV20-1 to TRBJ2-7; 10 bases are shared with TRBD2. Germline V gives CDR1 DFQATT, CDR2 SNEGSKA (reference sequence). CDR3 length equals 15 residues. V shed 1 base and J 4 bases; nucleotides not matched to a gene: 7. CDR3 bases: TGCAGTGCTAGAGGGCCACTAGCGGGAAGGTACGAGCAGTACTTC. Translated, it gives CSARGPLAGRYEQYF.

About this clonotype: One end of the junction fails to match germline, which may point to a read error. V gene TRBV7-8 combines with J gene TRBJ1-5; D call uncertain. CDR1 is SGHVS and CDR2 is FQNEAQ in the germline V gene. There are 15 residues in the CDR3. CDR3: CASSLERGGNLPQPF. CDR3 nucleotide sequence: TGTGCCAGCAGCTTAGAGCGGGGTGGCAATCTGCCCCAGCCTTTT.

This clonotype has more than one count but fewer than ten. The chain joins TRBV29-1 to TRBJ2-3; D is perhaps TRBD2 (6 bases). CDR3 length: 13 residues. CDR1 is SQVTM and CDR2 is ANQGSEA in the germline V gene. Between the trimmed V and J ends, which lost 4 bases and 6 bases, there was a span of 14 bases. The CDR3 DNA is TGCAGCGTTGGTGGGGCGGGGCGGGATACGCAGTATTTT. Protein: CSVGGAGRDTQYF.

This clonotype turned up a few times. This chain links TRBV20-1 with TRBJ2-3; 10 bases agree with TRBD2. The CDR3 runs 18 residues. Germline CDR1 is DFQATT and CDR2 is SNEGSKA (reference sequence). V was clipped by 0 bases and J by 5 bases; unmatched bases: 14. DNA of the CDR3: TGCAGTGCTAGAGAATTGTGGCTAGCGGGAGTATCTGTAGATACGCAGTATTTT. Protein: CSARELWLAGVSVDTQYF.

The gene calls are TRBV5-1 and TRBJ1-6; 8 positions agree with TRBD1. The CDR3 runs to 18 residues. V trimming: 3 bases; J trimming: 0 bases; junction bases outside the gene matches: 8. Germline V lookup: CDR1 SGHRS, CDR2 YFSETQ. This chain's CDR3 is CASSSGNQGASYNSPLHF. The DNA of the CDR3 is TGCGCCAGCAGCTCTGGCAATCAGGGGGCCTCCTATAATTCACCCCTCCACTTT.

This clonotype has more than one count but fewer than ten. The chain has TRBV7-6 and TRBJ1-5; the match to TRBD1 covers 7 bases. The CDR3 totals 16 residues. J was trimmed by 2 bases and V by 5 bases; bases with no gene match: 9. CDR1 SGHVS and CDR2 FNYEAQ come from the germline V gene. CDR3 in amino acids: CASSDGTVLGNQPQHF. CDR3 in DNA: TGTGCCAGCAGCGACGGGACAGTGCTCGGCAATCAGCCCCAGCATTTT. Drawing the rest from reference TRBV7-6 and TRBJ1-5, the complete variable domain is GAGVSQSPRYKVTKRGQDVALRCDPISGHVSLYWYRQALGQGPEFLTYFNYEAQQDKSGLPNDRFSAERPEGSISTLTIQRTEQRDSAMYRCASSDGTVLGNQPQHFGDGTRLSIL.

This clonotype was detected only a few times. The chain is built from TRBV20-1 and TRBJ1-4; TRBD1 is a possible D gene (5 bases). In germline, CDR1 is DFQATT, CDR2 SNEGSKA (reference sequence). Trimming removed 3 bases from V and 0 bases from J, with 14 bases in between. The length of the CDR3 is 16 residues. This CDR3 reads CSASDTGGATNEKLFF. CDR3 nucleotide sequence: TGCAGTGCTAGTGACACGGGGGGTGCAACTAATGAAAAACTGTTTTTT.